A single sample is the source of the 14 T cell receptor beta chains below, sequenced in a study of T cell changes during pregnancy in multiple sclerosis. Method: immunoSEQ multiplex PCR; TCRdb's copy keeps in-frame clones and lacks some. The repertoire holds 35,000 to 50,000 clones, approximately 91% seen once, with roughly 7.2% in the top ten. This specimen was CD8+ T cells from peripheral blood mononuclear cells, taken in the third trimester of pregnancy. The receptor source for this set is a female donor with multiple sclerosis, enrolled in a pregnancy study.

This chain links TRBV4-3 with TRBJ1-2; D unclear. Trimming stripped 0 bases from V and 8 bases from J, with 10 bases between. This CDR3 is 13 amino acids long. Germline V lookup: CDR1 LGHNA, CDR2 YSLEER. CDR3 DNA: TGCGCCAGCAGCCAAGAAACAGTTGGGGGCTACACCTTC. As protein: CASSQETVGGYTF.

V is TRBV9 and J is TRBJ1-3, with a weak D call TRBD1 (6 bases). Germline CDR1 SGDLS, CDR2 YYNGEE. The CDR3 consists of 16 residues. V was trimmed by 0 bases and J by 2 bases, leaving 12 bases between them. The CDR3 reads CASSVGPAGAGNTIYF. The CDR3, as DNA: TGTGCCAGCAGCGTAGGCCCAGCAGGGGCTGGAAACACCATATATTTT.

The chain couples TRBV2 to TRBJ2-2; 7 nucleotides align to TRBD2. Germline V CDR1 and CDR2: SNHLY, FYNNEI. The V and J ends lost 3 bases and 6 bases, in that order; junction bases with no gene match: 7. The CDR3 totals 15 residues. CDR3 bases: TGTGCCAGCAGTGAGATGTCTGGGGGGGCCGGGGAGCTGTTTTTT. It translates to CASSEMSGGAGELFF.

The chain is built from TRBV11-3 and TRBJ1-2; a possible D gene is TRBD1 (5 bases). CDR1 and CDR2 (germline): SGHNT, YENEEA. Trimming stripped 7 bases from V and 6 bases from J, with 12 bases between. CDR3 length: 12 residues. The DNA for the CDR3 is TGTGCCAGCACCCGTGAAGGGGATGGCTACACCTTC. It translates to CASTREGDGYTF.

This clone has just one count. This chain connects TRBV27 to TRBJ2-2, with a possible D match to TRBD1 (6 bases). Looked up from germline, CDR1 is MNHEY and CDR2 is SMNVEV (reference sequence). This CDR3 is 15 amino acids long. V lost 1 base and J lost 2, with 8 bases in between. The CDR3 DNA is TGTGCCAGCAGTTTATTGGGGGCTAACACCGGGGAGCTGTTTTTT. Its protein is CASSLLGANTGELFF.

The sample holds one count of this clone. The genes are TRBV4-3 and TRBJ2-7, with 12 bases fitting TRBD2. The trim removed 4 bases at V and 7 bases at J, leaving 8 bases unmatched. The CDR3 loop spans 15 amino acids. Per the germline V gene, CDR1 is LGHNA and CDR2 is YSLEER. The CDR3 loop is CASSLRLAGAVEQYF. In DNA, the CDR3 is TGCGCCAGCAGCCTGCGACTAGCGGGGGCCGTGGAGCAGTACTTC.

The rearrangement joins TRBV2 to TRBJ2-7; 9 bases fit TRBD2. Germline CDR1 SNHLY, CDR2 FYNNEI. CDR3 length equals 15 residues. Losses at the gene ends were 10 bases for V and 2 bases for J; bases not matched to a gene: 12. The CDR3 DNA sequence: TGTGCCAACATGGAATCGACTAGCGGACCCTACGAGCAGTACTTC. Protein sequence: CANMESTSGPYEQYF.

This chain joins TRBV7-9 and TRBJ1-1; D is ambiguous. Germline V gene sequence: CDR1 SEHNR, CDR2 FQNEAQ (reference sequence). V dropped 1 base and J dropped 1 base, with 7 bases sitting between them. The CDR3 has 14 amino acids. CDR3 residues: CASSLVLENTEAFF. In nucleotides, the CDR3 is TGTGCCAGCAGCTTAGTACTCGAGAACACTGAAGCTTTCTTT. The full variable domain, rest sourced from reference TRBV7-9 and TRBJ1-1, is DTGVSQNPRHKITKRGQNVTFRCDPISEHNRLYWYRQTLGQGPEFLTYFQNEAQLEKSRLLSDRFSAERPKGSFSTLEIQRTEQGDSAMYLCASSLVLENTEAFFGQGTRLTVV.

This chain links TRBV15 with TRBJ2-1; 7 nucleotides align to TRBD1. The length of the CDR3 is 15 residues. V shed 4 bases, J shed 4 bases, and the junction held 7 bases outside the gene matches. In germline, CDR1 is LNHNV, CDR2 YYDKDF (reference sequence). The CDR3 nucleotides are TGTGCCACCAGCAATGACAGGGCAGTTTACAATGAGCAGTTCTTC. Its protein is CATSNDRAVYNEQFF. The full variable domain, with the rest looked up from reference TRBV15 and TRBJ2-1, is DAMVIQNPRYQVTQFGKPVTLSCSQTLNHNVMYWYQQKSSQAPKLLFHYYDKDFNNEADTPDNFQSRRPNTSFCFLDIRSPGLGDTAMYLCATSNDRAVYNEQFFGPGTRLTVL.

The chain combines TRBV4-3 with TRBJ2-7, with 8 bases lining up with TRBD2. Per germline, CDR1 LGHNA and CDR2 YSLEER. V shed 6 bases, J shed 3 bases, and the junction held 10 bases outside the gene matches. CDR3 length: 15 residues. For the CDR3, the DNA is TGCGCCAGCAGTCATTTACTAGCGGATCACTACGAGCAGTACTTC. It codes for CASSHLLADHYEQYF.

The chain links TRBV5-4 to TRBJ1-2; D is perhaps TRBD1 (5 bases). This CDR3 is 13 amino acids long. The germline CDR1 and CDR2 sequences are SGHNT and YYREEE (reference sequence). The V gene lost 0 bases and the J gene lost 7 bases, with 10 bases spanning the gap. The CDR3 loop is CASSLETATGYTF. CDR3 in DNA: TGTGCCAGCAGCTTGGAGACAGCCACTGGCTACACCTTC.

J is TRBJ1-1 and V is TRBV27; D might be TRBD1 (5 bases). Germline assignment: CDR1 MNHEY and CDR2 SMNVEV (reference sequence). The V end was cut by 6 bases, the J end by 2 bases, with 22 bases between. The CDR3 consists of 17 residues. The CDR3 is CASSWQGVQGVNTEAFF. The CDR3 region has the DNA TGTGCCAGCAGCTGGCAGGGCGTTCAAGGGGTAAACACTGAAGCTTTCTTT.

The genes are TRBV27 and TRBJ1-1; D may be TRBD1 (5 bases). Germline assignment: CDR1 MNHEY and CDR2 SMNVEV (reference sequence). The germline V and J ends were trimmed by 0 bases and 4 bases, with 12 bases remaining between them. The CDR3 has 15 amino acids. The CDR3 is CASSLSKGLATEAFF. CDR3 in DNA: TGTGCCAGCAGTTTATCGAAGGGGTTGGCCACTGAAGCTTTCTTT.

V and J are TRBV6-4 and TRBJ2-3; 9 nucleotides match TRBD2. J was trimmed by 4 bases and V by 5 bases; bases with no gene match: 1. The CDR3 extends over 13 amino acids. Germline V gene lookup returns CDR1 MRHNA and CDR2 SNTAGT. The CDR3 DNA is TGTGCCAGCAGTAGCGGGGGGCCAGATACGCAGTATTTT. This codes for CASSSGGPDTQYF.